The present TCR beta chain was sequenced within a study of metastatic and nonmetastatic thyroid tumors. Looking at the study overall: Repertoires were compared across blood and tumor or nodule tissue from malignant and benign thyroid patients.

About this clone itself: Its specificity is not known.

No patient had received any treatment before thyroid surgery. Regarding the study as a whole: A significant increase in TCR beta diversity was reportedly seen in malignant thyroid tumors relative to benign nodules, in blood and tumor.

TCRdb used MiXCR to call clones anew from the PCR reads. The table includes about 39,000 clones, less than 20% detected once. Germline V gene sequence: CDR1 DFQATT, CDR2 SNEGSKA (reference sequence). The CDR3 runs 13 residues. Between the trimmed V and J ends, which lost 4 bases and 10 bases, there was a span of 19 bases. V gene TRBV20-1 combines with J gene TRBJ1-1; D may be TRBD1 (5 bases). The receptor was derived from a female donor with papillary thyroid cancer or a benign thyroid nodule (not recorded which). Some clones in this sample may be carry-over from other donors' samples. Material for sequencing was blood. CDR3 DNA: TGCAGTGCTACCCATTCAGAACGTGGGGGAGCTTTCTTT. This translates into CSATHSERGGAFF.